This T cell receptor (beta chain) was profiled in a study of identical twins. Via MiXCR, TCRdb re-called the 5' RACE reads, giving one row per CDR3 protein. The sample consists of roughly 480,000 distinct CDR3 sequences, roughly 26% of them appearing once. The V gene's germline CDR1 is MGHDK and CDR2 SYGVNS. This CDR3 contains 13 residues. The V end was cut by 3 bases, the J end by 6 bases, with 12 bases between. The same data also contributed to another study, on T cells expressing NK-cell markers.

This TCR derives from a woman aged 18-35 years in good health. Sequenced: CD4+ T cells sorted from blood. The chain joins TRBV25-1 to TRBJ2-7, with D maybe TRBD2 (6 bases). In nucleotides, the CDR3 is TGTGCCAGCAGTGACGGGGGAAACCCCGAGCAGTACTTC. This encodes CASSDGGNPEQYF.